Listed below are T cell receptor beta chains from one sample, sequenced in a study of blood T cell repertoires in COVID-19. Clones were read by immunoSEQ multiplex PCR, and TCRdb kept only the in-frame ones, dropping some. The sample carries under 250,000 clones, approximately 90% recorded once. Specimen: peripheral blood. All receptors come from a man aged 45-65 years with COVID-19, enrolled during active disease. Both conserved end residues are trimmed from each CDR3.

J: TRBJ2-7
V: TRBV5-4
CDR3: ASSSPPSTSGGYYEQY

J: TRBJ2-1
V: TRBV4-3
CDR3: ASSQESGGSYNEQF

J: TRBJ2-1
V: TRBV19
CDR3: ASSISRAGDPNEQF

J: TRBJ2-1
V: TRBV7-2
CDR3: ASSRQWSNEQF

J: TRBJ2-3
V: TRBV5-1
CDR3: ASSRGQGGTTDTQY

J: TRBJ1-5
V: TRBV28
CDR3: ASTQGRQPQH

J: TRBJ2-3
V: TRBV5-4
CDR3: ASSKDRGDTQY

J: TRBJ2-2
V: TRBV5-6
CDR3: ASSSMGQGTGELF

J: TRBJ2-1
V: TRBV7-3
CDR3: ASSLSGRYNEQF

J: TRBJ2-3
V: TRBV3-1/TRBV3-2
CDR3: ASSPRGLATSTDTQY

J: TRBJ2-2
V: TRBV5-6
CDR3: ASSLWHRNTGELF

J: TRBJ2-3
V: TRBV7-2
CDR3: ASSLVGQSTDTQY

J: TRBJ2-1
V: TRBV19
CDR3: ASSIVSSGRGNEQF

J: TRBJ2-1
V: TRBV7-2
CDR3: ASTRTGGTYNEQF

J: TRBJ1-1
V: TRBV19
CDR3: ARQRGQRMNTEAF

J: TRBJ2-7
V: TRBV28
CDR3: ASTLGQAGSYEQY

J: TRBJ2-5
V: TRBV20-1
CDR3: SASGGRVQETQY

J: TRBJ2-1
V: TRBV5-6
CDR3: ASSLGSGIYNEQF

J: TRBJ2-3
V: TRBV7-3
CDR3: ASSLTPVTSGSTHSTDTQY

J: TRBJ1-1
V: TRBV27
CDR3: ASSSIRDRENTEAF

J: TRBJ1-6
V: TRBV7-8
CDR3: ASSLKGFALH

J: TRBJ2-2
V: TRBV3-1/TRBV3-2
CDR3: ASSQGRVAGELF

J: TRBJ2-7
V: TRBV5-4
CDR3: ASSLDFGEQY

J: TRBJ2-7
V: TRBV28
CDR3: ASRPHGTGGAKTSSYEQY

J: TRBJ2-7
V: TRBV5-4
CDR3: ASSHGVSSEQY

J: TRBJ1-5
V: TRBV18
CDR3: ASSPFSRAGQPQH

J: TRBJ1-5
V: TRBV6-5
CDR3: ASMENSNQPQH

J: TRBJ1-6
V: TRBV18
CDR3: ASSPALGDALH

J: TRBJ2-3
V: TRBV7-8
CDR3: ASSYSGPGGGTDTQY

J: TRBJ2-1
V: TRBV5-1
CDR3: ASSLGFGSLSSYNEQF

J: TRBJ2-7
V: TRBV6-5
CDR3: ASSTNSGYEQY

J: TRBJ2-2
V: TRBV11-3
CDR3: ASSPRTGGGTGELF

J: TRBJ2-5
V: TRBV27
CDR3: ASRRSGSKETQY

J: TRBJ2-2
V: TRBV6-6
CDR3: ASRRGTGLAGELF

J: TRBJ1-1
V: TRBV7-2
CDR3: ASSLVQGEAF

J: TRBJ2-1
V: TRBV6-5
CDR3: ASSRTSGGVREQF

J: TRBJ2-1
V: TRBV19
CDR3: ASSPRAVYNEQF

J: TRBJ1-6
V: TRBV9
CDR3: ASSSGQNNSPLH

J: TRBJ1-5
V: TRBV6-1
CDR3: ASSEQRRLSLRSSEPQH

J: TRBJ2-5
V: TRBV11-2
CDR3: ASSFSSQETQY

J: TRBJ2-3
V: TRBV7-2
CDR3: ASSPTASGGAGIDTQY

J: TRBJ2-1
V: TRBV6-6
CDR3: ASTTSRDSYNEQF

J: TRBJ2-3
V: TRBV2
CDR3: ASSETRTGGGTDTQY